The 17 T cell receptor beta chains in this list originate from one sample, sequenced in a study of PD-1 blockade in classical Hodgkin lymphoma. Measured with immunoSEQ multiplex PCR; TCRdb has only the in-frame clones, and not every one. The sample includes more than 85,000 clones, 85% to 95% seen only once; the top ten take approximately 2.6%. Every patient had relapsed following autologous stem cell transplantation, and cohorts differed in brentuximab vedotin exposure. The sample was peripheral blood mononuclear cells (PBMCs), taken before the second cycle of nivolumab. The receptors derive from a human donor with classical Hodgkin lymphoma.

The chain employs TRBV6-5 and TRBJ2-7, with TRBD2 identical over 7 bases. The CDR3 has 15 amino acids. CDR1 and CDR2 (germline): MNHEY, SVGAGI. The junction had 8 bases not matched to a gene; V was cut back by 2 bases and J by 4 bases. In nucleotides, the CDR3 is TGTGCCAGCAGTTACAGGCTAGCGGAAAAATACGAGCAGTACTTC. Translation: CASSYRLAEKYEQYF.

The chain links TRBV5-1 to TRBJ1-4, with 7 bases lining up with TRBD1. CDR3 length: 15 amino acids. V gave up 0 bases and J gave up 11 bases; unmatched junction bases: 10. Per the germline V gene, CDR1 is SGHRS and CDR2 is YFSETQ. This chain's CDR3 is CASSLADDRDGKLFF. The DNA of the CDR3 is TGCGCCAGCAGCTTGGCCGACGACAGGGACGGTAAACTGTTTTTT.

The chain recombines TRBV29-1 with TRBJ2-1; possible D gene TRBD2, 7 bases. The CDR3 spans 18 residues. V lost 5 bases and J lost 7, with 30 bases in between. Germline loops: CDR1 SQVTM, CDR2 ANQGSEA. CDR3 sequence: CSVPTPRGGAVLRNEQFF. The CDR3 DNA is TGCAGCGTTCCTACCCCCCGAGGGGGGGCGGTACTGCGTAATGAGCAGTTCTTC.

The gene calls are TRBV19 and TRBJ2-5; 7 positions agree with TRBD1. V was clipped by 2 bases and J by 3 bases; unmatched bases: 3. In germline, CDR1 is LNHDA, CDR2 SQIVND (reference sequence). This CDR3 contains 14 residues. Here the CDR3 reads CASSITGEKETQYF. In DNA, the CDR3 is TGTGCCAGTAGTATAACAGGGGAAAAAGAGACCCAGTACTTC. The full variable domain, rest sourced from reference TRBV19 and TRBJ2-5, is DGGITQSPKYLFRKEGQNVTLSCEQNLNHDAMYWYRQDPGQGLRLIYYSQIVNDFQKGDIAEGYSVSREKKESFPLTVTSAQKNPTAFYLCASSITGEKETQYFGPGTRLLVL.

The rearrangement joins TRBV19 to TRBJ1-2; D perhaps matches TRBD1 (6 bases). CDR1 and CDR2 from the germline V gene are LNHDA and SQIVND (reference sequence). V was shortened by 3 bases and J by 2 bases, with 13 bases between the two germline ends. CDR3 length equals 15 residues. This chain's CDR3 is CASSISPTGNYGYTF. In DNA, the CDR3 is TGTGCCAGTAGTATTAGCCCCACAGGGAACTATGGCTACACCTTC.

CDR3 coding DNA: TGTGCCAGCAGCGGGACAGGTGCTCACGAGCAGTACTTC. Its protein product is CASSGTGAHEQYF. V usage is TRBV28 and J usage is TRBJ2-7; TRBD1 aligns across 8 bases. Losses at the gene ends were 6 bases for V and 5 bases for J; bases not matched to a gene: 6. The CDR3 is 13 amino acids. CDR1 MDHEN and CDR2 SYDVKM come from the germline V gene.

This chain joins TRBV19 and TRBJ2-5, with D possibly TRBD1 on 6 matching bases. The V gene lost 8 bases and the J gene lost 1 base, with 11 bases spanning the gap. The CDR3 runs 13 residues. Germline assignment: CDR1 LNHDA and CDR2 SQIVND (reference sequence). The CDR3 coding sequence is TGTGCCAGTTCCCTCAGGGGCCAAGAGACCCAGTACTTC. This sequence encodes CASSLRGQETQYF.

This chain links TRBV10-3 with TRBJ1-5, with D unresolved. The CDR3 has 16 amino acids. Germline values: CDR1 ENHRY, CDR2 SYGVKD. V shed 0 bases and J shed 3 bases, with 12 bases lying between them. CDR3 sequence (DNA): TGTGCCATCAGTGAGTCCCACGACGTTCCCAATCAGCCCCAGCATTTT. Translating gives CAISESHDVPNQPQHF.

J is TRBJ2-1 and V is TRBV25-1; TRBD2 aligns across 7 bases. The ends lost 8 bases at V and 4 bases at J; junction bases unmatched: 5. The CDR3 has 13 amino acids. The germline V gene has CDR1 MGHDK and CDR2 SYGVNS. The CDR3 spells CASPWGGYNEQFF. CDR3 coding DNA: TGTGCCAGCCCCTGGGGGGGGTACAATGAGCAGTTCTTC.

The genes are TRBV27 and TRBJ1-2; no reliable D call. Germline CDR1 and CDR2: MNHEY and SMNVEV (reference sequence). There are 13 residues in the CDR3. Trimming shortened V by 5 bases and J by 2 bases, and 9 bases separated the two germline ends. This chain's CDR3 is CASSPQVNYGYTF. CDR3 bases: TGTGCCAGCAGTCCTCAGGTGAACTATGGCTACACCTTC.

This chain uses TRBV18 with TRBJ2-7, with 7 bases that match TRBD2. The CDR3 contains 17 residues. V gave up 1 base and J gave up 2 bases; unmatched junction bases: 11. Per germline, CDR1 KGHSH and CDR2 LQKENI. CDR3 bases: TGTGCCAGCTCACCACGTGTGGGAGGGCCCGCTACCTACGAGCAGTACTTC. It translates to CASSPRVGGPATYEQYF.

The CDR3 sequence: CASSFSWGYEQYF. DNA of the CDR3: TGTGCCAGCAGCTTTAGCTGGGGGTACGAGCAGTACTTC. V is TRBV11-3 and J is TRBJ2-7; the D call may be TRBD1 or TRBD2 (5 bases each). Germline CDR1 reads SGHNT; CDR2 reads YENEEA. With 3 bases removed from V and 4 bases from J, the gap between germline ends came to 10 bases. The CDR3 runs to 13 residues.

The CDR3: CASSLEYGRGFEQYF. The CDR3 DNA reads as TGCGCCAGCAGCTTGGAGTACGGGAGGGGGTTCGAGCAGTACTTC. V usage is TRBV5-1 and J usage is TRBJ2-7; TRBD2 agrees at 8 bases. J gave up 6 bases and V 0 bases, and 8 bases lay outside the gene matches. Germline assignment: CDR1 SGHRS and CDR2 YFSETQ. The CDR3 runs to 15 residues.

J is TRBJ2-7 and V is TRBV28; maybe TRBD1 (6 bases). The ends were cut back, 4 bases at V and 3 bases at J, with 13 bases in the middle. Germline V gene lookup returns CDR1 MDHEN and CDR2 SYDVKM. The CDR3 has 14 amino acids. The CDR3 region has the DNA TGTGCCAGCAGTTCGGCAGGGGTAGTCTACGAGCAGTACTTC. It is translated as CASSSAGVVYEQYF.

The chain joins TRBV2 to TRBJ2-1; TRBD1 or TRBD2 may be the D gene (5 bases each). The CDR3 runs to 15 residues. The germline gives CDR1 SNHLY, CDR2 FYNNEI. V was clipped by 8 bases and J by 5 bases, with 19 bases between them. In DNA, the CDR3 is TGTGCCAGCGGAAGGGCCGAACTAGGGGACAATGAGCAGTTCTTC. Its translation: CASGRAELGDNEQFF.

This rearrangement joins TRBV9 to TRBJ2-3; D gene ambiguous. Trimming left V 2 bases short and J 2 bases short, with 9 bases between. Germline CDR1 is SGDLS and CDR2 is YYNGEE. The length of the CDR3 is 14 residues. This chain's CDR3 is CASSVRSLTDTQYF. The CDR3, as DNA: TGTGCCAGCAGCGTTAGGTCTCTCACAGATACGCAGTATTTT. The full variable domain, with the rest looked up from reference TRBV9 and TRBJ2-3, is DSGVTQTPKHLITATGQRVTLRCSPRSGDLSVYWYQQSLDQGLQFLIQYYNGEERAKGNILERFSAQQFPDLHSELNLSSLELGDSALYFCASSVRSLTDTQYFGPGTRLTVL.

This chain connects TRBV4-1 to TRBJ1-4; 7 positions match TRBD1. This CDR3 comprises 17 residues. V lost 4 bases to trimming and J lost 0 bases; unmatched junction nucleotides: 8. The germline V gene has CDR1 MGHRA and CDR2 YSYEKL. The CDR3 DNA reads as TGCGCCAGCAGCCCGGACAGGATAGAGACAACTAATGAAAAACTGTTTTTT. It is translated as CASSPDRIETTNEKLFF.